The T cell receptor beta chain under discussion was sequenced for a study of regulatory T cells in long-lasting Graves disease. Libraries of TCR beta came from iRepertoire HTBI primers plus Arm-PCR of CDR3 regions. One entry per CDR3 protein, called by TCRdb with MiXCR from the multiplex PCR reads. This table holds hundreds of thousands of distinct CDR3 sequences, around 17% found once. The CDR3 consists of 12 residues. The germline V gene has CDR1 DFQATT and CDR2 SNEGSKA (reference sequence). Deletions cut 6 bases from V and 8 bases from J, with 16 bases between. This clonotype has a handful of counts. Time point denoted: newly diagnosed GD, antithyroid drugs for less than 3 months. Scientists built the TCR library using RNA that was extracted from PBMCs. These same records also appear under a second study, on T cells in Graves' hyperthyroidism and ophthalmopathy. That investigation notes: In the analysis, a 13 V-J model separated ophthalmopathy from stable hyperthyroidism.

The material sequenced was peripheral blood mononuclear cells (PBMCs), taken at new diagnosis, from a patient treated with antithyroid drugs. The rearrangement joins TRBV20-1 to TRBJ1-2, with unresolved D. This sequence originates from a woman between 25 and 40 years old with Graves disease. This CDR3 reads CSAPRTELGYTF. The CDR3 DNA reads TGCAGTGCCCCCAGGACTGAACTCGGCTACACCTTC.